These 8 T cell receptor beta chains originate from one sample sequenced in a study of response to subunit inactivated influenza vaccine. TCRdb independently ran MiXCR on the RT-PCR reads; one entry per CDR3 protein. The repertoire consists of a few hundred thousand distinct CDR3 sequences, with 21% occurring once and the leading ten covering roughly a tenth. The specimen was PBMCs from blood, collected about 19 months after vaccination. These receptors were taken from a man between 50 and 69 years old who received an inactivated influenza vaccine.

This clonotype was counted between two and nine times. The chain recombines TRBV6-6 with TRBJ1-4; D not certain. The V end was cut by 4 bases, the J end by 3 bases, with 0 bases between. From germline, CDR1 is MNHNY and CDR2 SVGAGI (reference sequence). The CDR3 length is 11 residues. CDR3 in DNA: TGTGCCAGCAGTTCTAATGAAAAACTGTTTTTT. Translated: CASSSNEKLFF.

This clonotype came up many times. CDR3 bases: TGTGCCAGCCAACCCCTGGGGGTGGCTGAAGCTTTCTTT. It encodes CASQPLGVAEAFF. The chain couples TRBV6-1 to TRBJ1-1; maybe TRBD1 (5 bases). V lost 8 bases to trimming and J lost 6 bases, with 16 bases between them. This CDR3 region has 13 residues. The germline gives CDR1 MNHNS, CDR2 SASEGT.

The chain is built from TRBV5-1 and TRBJ1-2; no reliable D call. The germline CDR1 and CDR2 sequences are SGHRS and YFSETQ. Between the trimmed V and J ends, which lost 4 bases and 1 base, there was a span of 17 bases. This CDR3 is built from 16 residues. The CDR3 reads CASSPSPVHLNYGYTF. The CDR3 region has the DNA TGCGCCAGCAGCCCTTCTCCGGTCCATCTTAACTATGGCTACACCTTC.

This clonotype has more than one count but fewer than ten. The chain uses TRBV5-1 and TRBJ1-1; D is unclear. Trimming stripped 0 bases from V and 1 base from J, with 7 bases between. The CDR3 runs 14 residues. CDR1 is SGHRS, CDR2 YFSETQ, per germline. The CDR3 sequence: CASSLATANTEAFF. The CDR3 DNA reads TGCGCCAGCAGCTTGGCCACAGCGAACACTGAAGCTTTCTTT.

A few counts support this clonotype. The chain carries TRBV4-3 and TRBJ2-3; D may be TRBD2 (6 bases). The CDR3 spans 14 residues. Trimming took 3 bases from V and 5 from J, leaving 12 bases between them. In germline, CDR1 is LGHNA, CDR2 YSLEER. CDR3: CASSQNWGEDTQYF. In nucleotides, the CDR3 is TGCGCCAGCAGCCAGAACTGGGGGGAAGATACGCAGTATTTT.

This clonotype was seen only a few times. The rearrangement links TRBV5-1 to TRBJ2-1; TRBD1 might be the D (6 bases). The CDR3 length is 19 residues. The V end was cut by 4 bases, the J end by 3 bases, with 26 bases between. CDR1 and CDR2 from the germline V gene are SGHRS and YFSETQ. The CDR3 protein is CASSPRPGRQAPYYNEQFF. Here the CDR3 DNA reads TGCGCCAGCAGCCCTCGCCCCGGTCGACAGGCACCTTACTACAATGAGCAGTTCTTC.

This clonotype was recorded a few times. The chain links TRBV20-1 to TRBJ2-1; TRBD2 aligns across 9 bases. Germline lookup yields CDR1 DFQATT and CDR2 SNEGSKA (reference sequence). Trimming removed 3 bases from V and 11 bases from J; junction bases left unmatched: 5. The CDR3 totals 12 residues. CDR3 DNA sequence: TGCAGTGCTAGGTTAGCGGGGGATCAGCAGTTCTTC. Its protein product is CSARLAGDQQFF.

Only a few counts were recorded for this clonotype. The genes are TRBV6-1 and TRBJ1-1, with no clear D. Trimming took 2 bases from V and 4 from J, leaving 29 bases between them. Germline values: CDR1 MNHNS, CDR2 SASEGT. The CDR3 spans 20 residues. CDR3 sequence: CASSENPIGTVHVGGTEAFF. In DNA, the CDR3 is TGTGCCAGCAGTGAAAACCCAATCGGAACAGTGCACGTAGGAGGCACTGAAGCTTTCTTT.